The 11 T cell receptor beta chains reported below all come from one sample, sequenced in a study of shared clonotypes between healthy human individuals. The data were produced by immunoSEQ multiplex PCR, yet TCRdb's version contains in-frame clones alone and is incomplete. The sample holds more than 2 million clones, roughly 94% seen once. Input material: naive CD4+ T cells sorted from blood. Subset noted: CD45RA+ positively selected. All receptors come from a man in his late teens or twenties in good health.

This clone appeared a few times. Additional DNA sequences in this sample encode the identical CDR3. This chain links TRBV30 with TRBJ1-1; D is undetermined. This CDR3 is 13 amino acids long. V was trimmed by 0 bases and J by 2 bases, leaving 7 bases between them. From germline, CDR1 is GTSNPN and CDR2 SVGIG (reference sequence). The chain's CDR3 is CAWSVRGNTEAFF. The DNA of the CDR3 is TGTGCCTGGAGTGTACGCGGTAACACTGAAGCTTTCTTT.

The chain joins TRBV28 to TRBJ1-3; D is possibly TRBD1 (6 bases). This CDR3 comprises 16 residues. V was shortened by 2 bases and J by 0 bases, with 11 bases between the two germline ends. Germline CDR1 MDHEN, CDR2 SYDVKM. CDR3 coding DNA: TGTGCCAGCAGTTTACCGGACAGATTCTCTGGAAACACCATATATTTT. It yields the protein CASSLPDRFSGNTIYF.

The CDR3 DNA follows: TGTGCCAGCAGTCGGAACACTCCTAGCGGGATAAGCGAGCAGTACTTC. Translating it yields CASSRNTPSGISEQYF. The rearrangement joins TRBV27 to TRBJ2-7, with 9 bases that match TRBD2. Unmatched junction bases numbered 14, after V lost 5 bases and J lost 6 bases. This CDR3 region has 16 residues. CDR1 and CDR2 (germline): MNHEY, SMNVEV (reference sequence).

V and J are TRBV5-1 and TRBJ2-2; D is possibly TRBD1 or TRBD2 (5 bases each). The germline V gene has CDR1 SGHRS and CDR2 YFSETQ. V lost 4 bases to trimming and J lost 4 bases, with 14 bases between them. The CDR3 loop spans 15 amino acids. The DNA for the CDR3 is TGCGCCAGCAGCCCCGGGACGATTATCACCGGGGAGCTGTTTTTT. Encoded protein: CASSPGTIITGELFF.

The chain carries TRBV28 and TRBJ1-1, with 7 positions matching TRBD1. This CDR3 region has 14 residues. The J segment lost 6 bases and the V segment lost 5 bases, leaving 9 bases of the junction unmatched. Germline CDR1 and CDR2: MDHEN and SYDVKM. The CDR3 spells CASSPPTGDAEAFF. The CDR3 coding sequence is TGTGCCAGCAGTCCGCCAACAGGGGACGCTGAAGCTTTCTTT.

The rearrangement links TRBV29-1 to TRBJ1-1; D remains ambiguous. The CDR3 loop spans 15 amino acids. Trimming cost V 0 bases and J 4 bases, with 15 bases left between them. Germline CDR1 reads SQVTM; CDR2 reads ANQGSEA. The CDR3 reads CSVEDPGRRGTEAFF. The DNA of the CDR3 is TGCAGCGTTGAAGATCCTGGCAGGAGAGGCACTGAAGCTTTCTTT.

This clone was observed once. The genes are TRBV28 and TRBJ1-1, with TRBD1 as a possible D gene (5 bases). V was pared by 7 bases and J by 6 bases, with 21 bases between. This CDR3 is 15 amino acids long. Germline V gives CDR1 MDHEN, CDR2 SYDVKM. As DNA, the CDR3 is TGTGCCAGCACCCCCCCGGGGGGTCGGTACTCTGAAGCTTTCTTT. Amino acid sequence: CASTPPGGRYSEAFF.

The chain uses TRBV11-2 and TRBJ2-7; D possibly matches TRBD1 or TRBD2 (7 bases each). The CDR3 is made up of 19 amino acids. Trimming cost V 3 bases and J 5 bases, with 29 bases left between them. From germline, CDR1 is SGHAT and CDR2 FQNNGV. The CDR3 coding sequence is TGTGCCAGCAGCTTCGAGGGGGGGCAAGGGACAGTCCTTTTTAACGAGCAGTACTTC. It specifies CASSFEGGQGTVLFNEQYF.

V is TRBV2 and J is TRBJ2-5; D is ambiguous. The CDR3 consists of 13 residues. The V and J ends lost 4 bases and 5 bases respectively, with 11 bases between them. Germline-derived CDR1 and CDR2 are SNHLY and FYNNEI. The CDR3 spells CASSVIEDETQYF. The CDR3 nucleotides read TGTGCCAGCAGTGTAATAGAGGACGAGACCCAGTACTTC.

A note on this clone: This sample also contains other DNA sequences that code for the same CDR3. The gene calls are TRBV5-1 and TRBJ2-1; possibly TRBD1 for D (5 bases). The CDR3 is made up of 15 amino acids. Germline-derived CDR1 and CDR2 are SGHRS and YFSETQ. The V end lost 2 bases, the J end lost 1 base, and 10 bases lay between the germline ends. In DNA form, the CDR3 reads TGCGCCAGCAGCTTTTCAGGGTCATCCTACAATGAGCAGTTCTTC. Its translation is CASSFSGSSYNEQFF.

This chain uses TRBV10-3 with TRBJ1-3; no clear D gene. The CDR3 sequence is 14 residues long. Trimming stripped 0 bases from V and 4 bases from J, with 7 bases between. The V gene's germline CDR1 is ENHRY and CDR2 SYGVKD. DNA of the CDR3: TGTGCCATCAGTGAGTCGACTCTGGGAAACACCATATATTTT. It translates to CAISESTLGNTIYF.